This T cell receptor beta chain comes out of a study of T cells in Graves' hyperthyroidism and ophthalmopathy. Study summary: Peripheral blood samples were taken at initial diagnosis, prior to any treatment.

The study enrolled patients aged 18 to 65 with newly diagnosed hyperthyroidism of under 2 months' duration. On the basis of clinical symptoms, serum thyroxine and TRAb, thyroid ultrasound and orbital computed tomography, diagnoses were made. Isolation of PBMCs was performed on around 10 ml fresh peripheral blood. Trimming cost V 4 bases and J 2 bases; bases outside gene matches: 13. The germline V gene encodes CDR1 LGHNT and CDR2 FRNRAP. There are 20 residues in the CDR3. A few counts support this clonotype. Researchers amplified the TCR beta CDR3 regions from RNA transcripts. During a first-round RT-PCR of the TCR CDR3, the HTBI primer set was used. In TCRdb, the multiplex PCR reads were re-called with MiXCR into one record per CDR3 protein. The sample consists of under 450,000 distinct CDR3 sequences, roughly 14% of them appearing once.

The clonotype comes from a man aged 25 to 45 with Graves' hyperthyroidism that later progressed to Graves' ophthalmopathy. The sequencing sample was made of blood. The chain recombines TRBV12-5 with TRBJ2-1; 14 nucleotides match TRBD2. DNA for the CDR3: TGTGCTAGTGGTTCGGGACTAGCGGGGGCCCAAGACAGCGCCTACAATGAGCAGTTCTTC. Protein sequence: CASGSGLAGAQDSAYNEQFF.